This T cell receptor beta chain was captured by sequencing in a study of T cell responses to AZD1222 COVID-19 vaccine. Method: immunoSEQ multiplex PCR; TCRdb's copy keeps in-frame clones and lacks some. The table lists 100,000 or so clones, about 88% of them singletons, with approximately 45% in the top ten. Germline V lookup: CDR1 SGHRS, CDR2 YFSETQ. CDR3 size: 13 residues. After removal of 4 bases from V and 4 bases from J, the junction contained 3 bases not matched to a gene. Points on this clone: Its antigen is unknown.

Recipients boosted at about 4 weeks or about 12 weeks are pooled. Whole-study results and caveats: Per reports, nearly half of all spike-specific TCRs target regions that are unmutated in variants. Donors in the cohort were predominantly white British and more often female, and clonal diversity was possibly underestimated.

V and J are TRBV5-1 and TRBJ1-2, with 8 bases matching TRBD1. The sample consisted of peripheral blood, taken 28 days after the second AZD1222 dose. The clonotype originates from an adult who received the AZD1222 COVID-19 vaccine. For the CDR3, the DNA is TGCGCCAGCAGCGGACAGGGCACCTATGGCTACACCTTC. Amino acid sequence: CASSGQGTYGYTF. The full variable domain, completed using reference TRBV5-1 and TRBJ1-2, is KAGVTQTPRYLIKTRGQQVTLSCSPISGHRSVSWYQQTPGQGLQFLFEYFSETQRNKGNFPGRFSGRQFSNSRSEMNVSTLELGDSALYLCASSGQGTYGYTFGSGTRLTVV.